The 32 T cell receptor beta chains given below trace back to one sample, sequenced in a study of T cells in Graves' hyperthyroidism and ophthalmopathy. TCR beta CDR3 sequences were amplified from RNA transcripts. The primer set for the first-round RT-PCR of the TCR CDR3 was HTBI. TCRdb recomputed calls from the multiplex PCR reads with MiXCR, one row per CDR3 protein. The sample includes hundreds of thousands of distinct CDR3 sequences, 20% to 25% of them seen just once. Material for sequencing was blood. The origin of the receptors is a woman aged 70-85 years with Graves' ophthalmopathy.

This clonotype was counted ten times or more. The CDR3 is CASNTLPGGETQYF. The CDR3 nucleotides read TGTGCCAGCAATACTTTACCCGGCGGAGAGACCCAGTACTTC. The chain couples TRBV6-1 to TRBJ2-5; D uncertain. The CDR3 length is 14 residues. Trimming took off 7 bases at V and 4 bases at J, with 16 bases between the two ends. Germline V gene lookup returns CDR1 MNHNS and CDR2 SASEGT.

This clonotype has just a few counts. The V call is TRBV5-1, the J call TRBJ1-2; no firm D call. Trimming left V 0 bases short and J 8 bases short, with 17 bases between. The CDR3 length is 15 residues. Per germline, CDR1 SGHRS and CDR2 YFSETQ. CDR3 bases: TGCGCCAGCAGCTTGGCGGGCGCCTGGGGTGACGGCTACACCTTC. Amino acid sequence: CASSLAGAWGDGYTF.

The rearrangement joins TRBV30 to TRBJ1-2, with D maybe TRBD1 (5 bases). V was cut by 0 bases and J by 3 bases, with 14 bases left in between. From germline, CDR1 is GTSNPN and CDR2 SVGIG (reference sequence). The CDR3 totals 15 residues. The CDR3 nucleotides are TGTGCCTGGAGTGTTTTAAGGGGACCGCACTATGGCTACACCTTC. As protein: CAWSVLRGPHYGYTF.

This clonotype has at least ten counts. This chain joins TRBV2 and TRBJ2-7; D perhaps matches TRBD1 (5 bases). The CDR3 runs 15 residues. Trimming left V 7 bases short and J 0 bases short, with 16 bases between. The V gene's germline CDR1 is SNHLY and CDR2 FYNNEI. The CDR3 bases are TGTGCCAGCAAAAAAACAGGACCTGGCTCCTACGAGCAGTACTTC. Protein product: CASKKTGPGSYEQYF.

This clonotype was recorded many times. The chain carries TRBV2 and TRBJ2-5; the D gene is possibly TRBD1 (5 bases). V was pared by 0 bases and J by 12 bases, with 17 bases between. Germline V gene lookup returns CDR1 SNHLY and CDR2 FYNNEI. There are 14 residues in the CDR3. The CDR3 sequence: CASSEALRRKGEYF. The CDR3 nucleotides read TGTGCCAGCAGTGAAGCGCTTCGGCGGAAAGGGGAGTACTTC.

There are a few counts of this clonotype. CDR3 DNA sequence: TGCAGCGGGGATAGCGGGAGGGCCAATACCGGGGAGCTGTTTTTT. Translated, it gives CSGDSGRANTGELFF. This chain joins TRBV29-1 and TRBJ2-2; 11 bases align to TRBD2. This CDR3 comprises 15 residues. Germline V gene data show CDR1 as SQVTM and CDR2 as ANQGSEA. V gave up 7 bases and J gave up 5 bases; unmatched junction bases: 9.

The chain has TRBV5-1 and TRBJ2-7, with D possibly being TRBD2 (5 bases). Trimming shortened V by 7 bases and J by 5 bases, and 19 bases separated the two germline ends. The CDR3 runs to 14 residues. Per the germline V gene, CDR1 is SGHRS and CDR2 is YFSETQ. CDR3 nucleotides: TGCGCCAGCTACTCGGGGATTTCAATAGACGAGCAGTACTTC. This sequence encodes CASYSGISIDEQYF.

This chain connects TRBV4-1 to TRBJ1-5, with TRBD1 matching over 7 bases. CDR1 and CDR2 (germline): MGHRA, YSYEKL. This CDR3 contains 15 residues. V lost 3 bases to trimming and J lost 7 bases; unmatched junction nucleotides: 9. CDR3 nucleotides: TGCGCCAGCAGCCATGGAACAGGGGAGTGGCAGCCCCAGCATTTT. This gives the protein CASSHGTGEWQPQHF.

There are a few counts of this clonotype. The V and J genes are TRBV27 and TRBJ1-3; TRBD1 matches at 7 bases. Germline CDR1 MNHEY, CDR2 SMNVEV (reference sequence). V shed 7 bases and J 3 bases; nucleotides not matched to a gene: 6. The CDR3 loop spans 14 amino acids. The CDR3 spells CASKEGALGNTIYF. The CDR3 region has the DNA TGTGCCAGCAAGGAGGGGGCGCTTGGAAACACCATATATTTT.

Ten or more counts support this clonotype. DNA for the CDR3: TGTGCCAGCAGCCGAAAAGGATACAGGGTGTTTGCAGATACGCAGTATTTT. It translates to CASSRKGYRVFADTQYF. This chain links TRBV27 with TRBJ2-3, with TRBD1 as a possible D gene (6 bases). Trimming left V 6 bases short and J 4 bases short, with 23 bases between. The CDR3 is 17 residues long. Germline V gene data show CDR1 as MNHEY and CDR2 as SMNVEV (reference sequence).

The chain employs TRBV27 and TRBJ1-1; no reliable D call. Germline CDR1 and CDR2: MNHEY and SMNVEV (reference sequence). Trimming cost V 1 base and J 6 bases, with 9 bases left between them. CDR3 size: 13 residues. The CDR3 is CASSLFGNAEAFF. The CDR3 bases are TGTGCCAGCAGTTTATTCGGCAACGCTGAAGCTTTCTTT.

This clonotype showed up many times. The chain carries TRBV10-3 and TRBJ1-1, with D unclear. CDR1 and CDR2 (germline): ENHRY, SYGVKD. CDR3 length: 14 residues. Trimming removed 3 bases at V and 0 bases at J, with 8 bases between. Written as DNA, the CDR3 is TGTGCCATCAGTGAAGCGACCATGAACACTGAAGCTTTCTTT. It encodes CAISEATMNTEAFF.

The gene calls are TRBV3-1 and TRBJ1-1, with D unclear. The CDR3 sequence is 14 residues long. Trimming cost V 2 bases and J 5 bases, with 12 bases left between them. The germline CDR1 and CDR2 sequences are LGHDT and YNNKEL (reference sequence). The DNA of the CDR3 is TGTGCCAGCAGCCAAAACACACAGAAGACTGAAGCTTTCTTT. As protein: CASSQNTQKTEAFF.

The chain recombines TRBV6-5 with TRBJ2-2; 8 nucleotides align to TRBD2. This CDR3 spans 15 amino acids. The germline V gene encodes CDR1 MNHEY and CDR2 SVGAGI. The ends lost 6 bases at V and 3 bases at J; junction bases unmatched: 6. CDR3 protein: CASRLAGKDTGELFF. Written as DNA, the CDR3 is TGTGCCAGCAGATTAGCGGGAAAGGACACCGGGGAGCTGTTTTTT.

The CDR3 coding sequence is TGTGCCAGCAGCCTGGCCGGGACAGGGTTTAGGCTGAACACTGAAGCTTTCTTT. Translated: CASSLAGTGFRLNTEAFF. The V call is TRBV7-3, the J call TRBJ1-1; 9 nucleotides match TRBD1. The CDR3 contains 18 residues. V lost 5 bases and J lost 0; bases outside the gene matches: 13. Germline V gene lookup returns CDR1 SGHTA and CDR2 FQGTGA.

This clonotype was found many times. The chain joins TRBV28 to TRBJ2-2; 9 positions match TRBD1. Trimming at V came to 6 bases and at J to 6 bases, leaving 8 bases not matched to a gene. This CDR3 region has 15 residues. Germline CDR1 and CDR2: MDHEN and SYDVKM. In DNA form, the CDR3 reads TGTGCCAGCAGCTATGCCGGGACAGGGTCCGGGGAGCTGTTTTTT. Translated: CASSYAGTGSGELFF.

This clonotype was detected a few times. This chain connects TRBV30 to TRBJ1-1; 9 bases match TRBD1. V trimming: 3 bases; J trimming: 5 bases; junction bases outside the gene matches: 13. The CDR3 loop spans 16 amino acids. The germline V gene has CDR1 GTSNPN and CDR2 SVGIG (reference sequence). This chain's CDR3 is CAWRPGTGRSGTEAFF. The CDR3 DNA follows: TGTGCCTGGAGGCCCGGGACAGGGAGGTCTGGGACTGAAGCTTTCTTT. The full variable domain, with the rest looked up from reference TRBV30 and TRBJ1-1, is SQTIHQWPATLVQPVGSPLSLECTVEGTSNPNLYWYRQAAGRGLQLLFYSVGIGQISSEVPQNLSASRPQDRQFILSSKKLLLSDSGFYLCAWRPGTGRSGTEAFFGQGTRLTVV.

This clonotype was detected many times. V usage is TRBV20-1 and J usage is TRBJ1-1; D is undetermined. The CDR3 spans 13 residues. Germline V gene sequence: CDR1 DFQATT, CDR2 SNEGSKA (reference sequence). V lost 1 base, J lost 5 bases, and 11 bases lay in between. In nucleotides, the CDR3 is TGCAGTGCTAGAGTTTTCAGGCCGACTGAAGCTTTCTTT. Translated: CSARVFRPTEAFF.

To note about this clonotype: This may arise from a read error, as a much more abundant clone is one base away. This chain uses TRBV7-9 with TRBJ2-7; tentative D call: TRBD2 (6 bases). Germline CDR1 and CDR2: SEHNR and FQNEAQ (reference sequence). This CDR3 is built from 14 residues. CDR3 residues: CASRTTTSSYEQHF. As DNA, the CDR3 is TGTGCCAGCAGAACCACCACTAGCAGCTACGAGCAGCACTTC.

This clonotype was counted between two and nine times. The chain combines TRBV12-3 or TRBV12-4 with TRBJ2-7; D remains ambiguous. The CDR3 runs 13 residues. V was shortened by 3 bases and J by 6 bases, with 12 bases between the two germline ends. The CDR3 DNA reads TGTGCCAGCAGTTTTGCTGGTATGGGCGAGCAGTACTTC. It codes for CASSFAGMGEQYF.

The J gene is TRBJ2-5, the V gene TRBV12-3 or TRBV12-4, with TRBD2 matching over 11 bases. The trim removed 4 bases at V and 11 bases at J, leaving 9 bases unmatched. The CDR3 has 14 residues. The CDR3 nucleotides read TGTGCCAGCAGTTCGCAAGGGACTAGCGGCCAACAGTACTTC. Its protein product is CASSSQGTSGQQYF.

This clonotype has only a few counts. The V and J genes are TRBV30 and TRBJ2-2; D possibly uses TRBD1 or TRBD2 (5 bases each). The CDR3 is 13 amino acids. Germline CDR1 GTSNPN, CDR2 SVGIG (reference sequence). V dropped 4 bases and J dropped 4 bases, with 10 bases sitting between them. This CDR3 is CAWNPGSTGELFF. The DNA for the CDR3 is TGTGCCTGGAATCCAGGGAGCACCGGGGAGCTGTTTTTT.

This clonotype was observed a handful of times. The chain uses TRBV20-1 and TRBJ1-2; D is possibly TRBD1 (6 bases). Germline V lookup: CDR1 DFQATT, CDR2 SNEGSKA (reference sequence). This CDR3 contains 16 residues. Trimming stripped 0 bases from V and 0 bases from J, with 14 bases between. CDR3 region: CSARDSHRVANYGYTF. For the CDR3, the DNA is TGCAGTGCTAGAGATTCACACAGGGTCGCTAACTATGGCTACACCTTC.

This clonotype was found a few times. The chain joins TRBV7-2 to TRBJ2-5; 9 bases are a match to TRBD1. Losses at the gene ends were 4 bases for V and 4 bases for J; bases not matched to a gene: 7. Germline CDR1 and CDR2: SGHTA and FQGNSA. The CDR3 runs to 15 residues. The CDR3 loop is CASSYGTGMGETQYF. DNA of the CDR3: TGTGCCAGCAGCTACGGGACAGGGATGGGAGAGACCCAGTACTTC.

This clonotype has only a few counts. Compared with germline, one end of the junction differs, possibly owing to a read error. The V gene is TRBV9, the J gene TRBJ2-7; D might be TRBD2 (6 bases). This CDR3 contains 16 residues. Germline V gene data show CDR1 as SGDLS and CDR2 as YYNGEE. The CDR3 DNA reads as TGTGCCAGCAGCGTAGCTACGGGGGACTCCCCCTATGAGCAGTACTTC. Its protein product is CASSVATGDSPYEQYF.

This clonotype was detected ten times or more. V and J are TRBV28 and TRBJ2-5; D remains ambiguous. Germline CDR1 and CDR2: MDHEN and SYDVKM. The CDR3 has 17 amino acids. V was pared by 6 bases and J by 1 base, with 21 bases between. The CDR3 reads CASRRTVGLGLQETQYF. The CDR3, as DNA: TGTGCCAGCAGACGCACAGTGGGCTTAGGTCTCCAAGAGACCCAGTACTTC. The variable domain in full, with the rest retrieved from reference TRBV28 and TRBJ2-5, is DVKVTQSSRYLVKRTGEKVFLECVQDMDHENMFWYRQDPGLGLRLIYFSYDVKMKEKGDIPEGYSVSREKKERFSLILESASTNQTSMYLCASRRTVGLGLQETQYFGPGTRLLVL.

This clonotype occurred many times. CDR3 in amino acids: CASSGLAGSSYEQYF. CDR3 bases: TGTGCCAGCAGCGGACTAGCGGGCAGCTCCTACGAGCAGTACTTC. This chain links TRBV12-3 or TRBV12-4 with TRBJ2-7; TRBD2 agrees at 11 bases. Unmatched junction bases numbered 4, after V lost 6 bases and J lost 0 bases. The CDR3 is made up of 15 amino acids.

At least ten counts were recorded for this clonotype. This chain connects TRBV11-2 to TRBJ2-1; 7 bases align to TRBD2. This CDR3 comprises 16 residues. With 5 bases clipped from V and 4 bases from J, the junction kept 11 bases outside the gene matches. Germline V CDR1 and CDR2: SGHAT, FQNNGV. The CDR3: CASSPWGGSGYNEQFF. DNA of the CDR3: TGTGCCAGCAGCCCTTGGGGCGGGAGCGGGTACAATGAGCAGTTCTTC.

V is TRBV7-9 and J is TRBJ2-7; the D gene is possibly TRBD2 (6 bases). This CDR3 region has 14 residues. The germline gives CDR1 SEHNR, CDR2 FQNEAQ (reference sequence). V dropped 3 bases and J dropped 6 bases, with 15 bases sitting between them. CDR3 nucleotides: TGTGCCAGCAGCTTCCACACGACCGGGGGCGAGCAGTACTTC. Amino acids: CASSFHTTGGEQYF.

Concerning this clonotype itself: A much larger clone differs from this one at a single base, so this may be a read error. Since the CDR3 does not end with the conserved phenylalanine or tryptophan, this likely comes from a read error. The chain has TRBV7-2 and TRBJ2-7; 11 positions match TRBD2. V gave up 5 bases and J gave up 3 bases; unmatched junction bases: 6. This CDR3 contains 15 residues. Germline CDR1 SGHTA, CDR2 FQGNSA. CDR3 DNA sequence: TGTGCCAGCAGCGCGTCTAGCGGGAGGTTCTACGAGCAGTACCTC. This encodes CASSASSGRFYEQYL.

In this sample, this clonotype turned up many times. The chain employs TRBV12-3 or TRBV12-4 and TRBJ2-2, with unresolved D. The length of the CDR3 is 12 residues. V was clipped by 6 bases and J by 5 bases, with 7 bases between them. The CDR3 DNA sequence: TGTGCCAGCAGCCTCGGGACCGGGGAGCTGTTTTTT. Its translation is CASSLGTGELFF.

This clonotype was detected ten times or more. CDR3 protein: CASSMVRGRYNTEAFF. The DNA for the CDR3 is TGTGCCAGCAGTATGGTCAGGGGGCGCTATAACACTGAAGCTTTCTTT. The chain joins TRBV28 to TRBJ1-1, with 8 bases aligning to TRBD1. The V segment lost 5 bases and the J segment 2 bases; nucleotides outside the gene matches: 10. The CDR3 consists of 16 residues. Germline V gene sequence: CDR1 MDHEN, CDR2 SYDVKM.